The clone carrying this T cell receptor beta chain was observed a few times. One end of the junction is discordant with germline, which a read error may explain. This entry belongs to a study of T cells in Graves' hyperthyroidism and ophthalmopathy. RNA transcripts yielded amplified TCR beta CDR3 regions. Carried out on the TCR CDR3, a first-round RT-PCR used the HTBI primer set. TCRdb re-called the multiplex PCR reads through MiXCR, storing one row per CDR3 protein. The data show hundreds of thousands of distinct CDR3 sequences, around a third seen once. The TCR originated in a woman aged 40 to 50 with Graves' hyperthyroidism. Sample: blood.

This CDR3 is CASSDEGQEAFF. Here the CDR3 DNA reads TGTGCCAGCAGTGACGAGGGACAGGAAGCTTTCTTT. The chain uses TRBV10-3 and TRBJ1-1, with 7 bases aligning to TRBD1. The CDR3 loop spans 12 amino acids. Germline CDR1 reads ENHRY; CDR2 reads SYGVKD.